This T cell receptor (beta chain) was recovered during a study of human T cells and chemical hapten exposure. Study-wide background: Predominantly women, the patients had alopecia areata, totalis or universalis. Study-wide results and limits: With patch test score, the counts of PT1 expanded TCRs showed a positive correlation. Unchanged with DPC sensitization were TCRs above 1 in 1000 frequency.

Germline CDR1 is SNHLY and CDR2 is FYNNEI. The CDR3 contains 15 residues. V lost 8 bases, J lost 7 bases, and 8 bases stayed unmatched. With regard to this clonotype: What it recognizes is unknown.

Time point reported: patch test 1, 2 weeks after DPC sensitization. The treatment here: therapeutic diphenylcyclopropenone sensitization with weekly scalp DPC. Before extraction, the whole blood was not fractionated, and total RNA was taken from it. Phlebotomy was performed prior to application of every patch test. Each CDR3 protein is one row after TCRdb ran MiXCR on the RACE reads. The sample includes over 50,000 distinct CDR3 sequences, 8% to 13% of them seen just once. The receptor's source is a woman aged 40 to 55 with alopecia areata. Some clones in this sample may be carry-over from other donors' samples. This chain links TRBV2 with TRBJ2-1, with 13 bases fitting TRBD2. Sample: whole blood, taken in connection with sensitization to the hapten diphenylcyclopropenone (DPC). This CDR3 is CASHLLAGGWNEQFF. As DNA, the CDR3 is TGTGCCAGCCACCTACTAGCGGGAGGGTGGAATGAGCAGTTCTTC. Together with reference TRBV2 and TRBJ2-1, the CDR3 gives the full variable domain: EPEVTQTPSHQVTQMGQEVILRCVPISNHLYFYWYRQILGQKVEFLVSFYNNEISEKSEIFDDQFSVERPDGSNFTLKIRSTKLEDSAMYFCASHLLAGGWNEQFFGPGTRLTVL.